This T cell receptor (beta chain) appears in the sequencing data of a study of blood T cell repertoires in COVID-19. Trimming removed 1 base from V and 2 bases from J; junction bases left unmatched: 4. The CDR3 is 16 residues long. Germline V gene lookup returns CDR1 MNHEY and CDR2 SMNVEV (reference sequence). Profiling relied on immunoSEQ multiplex PCR, and the TCRdb table lists in-frame clones only, not all of them. The sample shows around 160,000 clones, roughly 80% of them seen only once. The chain employs TRBV27 and TRBJ1-4; 7 bases are a match to TRBD1. The material sequenced was peripheral blood. This clonotype was obtained from a woman older than 75 with acute or convalescent COVID-19. The CDR3, as DNA: TGTGCCAGCAGTTTATACGGAGGGGGCACTAATGAAAAACTGTTTTTT. Translating it yields CASSLYGGGTNEKLFF.